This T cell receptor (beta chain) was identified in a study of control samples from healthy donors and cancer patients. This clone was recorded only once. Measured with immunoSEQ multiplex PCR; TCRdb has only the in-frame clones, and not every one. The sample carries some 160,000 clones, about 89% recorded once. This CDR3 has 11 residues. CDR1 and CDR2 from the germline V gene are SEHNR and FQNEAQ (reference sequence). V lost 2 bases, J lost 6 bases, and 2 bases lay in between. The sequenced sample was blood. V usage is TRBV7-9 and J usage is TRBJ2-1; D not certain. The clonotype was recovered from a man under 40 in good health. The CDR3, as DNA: TGTGCCAGCAGCTTACTCAATGAGCAGTTCTTC. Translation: CASSLLNEQFF.